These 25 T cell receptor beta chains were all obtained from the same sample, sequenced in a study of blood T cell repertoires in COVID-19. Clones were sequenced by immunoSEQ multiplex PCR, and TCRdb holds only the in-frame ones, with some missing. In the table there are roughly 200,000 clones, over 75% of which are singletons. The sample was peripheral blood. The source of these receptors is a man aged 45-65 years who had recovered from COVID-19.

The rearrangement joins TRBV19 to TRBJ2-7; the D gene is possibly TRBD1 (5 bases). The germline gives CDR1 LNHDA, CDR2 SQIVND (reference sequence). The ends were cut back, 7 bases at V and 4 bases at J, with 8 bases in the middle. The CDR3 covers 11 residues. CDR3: CASTQGYEQYF. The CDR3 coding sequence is TGTGCCAGTACCCAGGGTTACGAGCAGTACTTC.

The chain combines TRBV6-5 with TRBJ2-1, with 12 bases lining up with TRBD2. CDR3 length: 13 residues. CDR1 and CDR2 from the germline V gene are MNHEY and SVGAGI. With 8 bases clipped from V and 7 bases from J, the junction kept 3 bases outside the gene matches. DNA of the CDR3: TGTGCCAGCTCCGGGACTAGCGGGAATGAGCAGTTCTTC. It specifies CASSGTSGNEQFF.

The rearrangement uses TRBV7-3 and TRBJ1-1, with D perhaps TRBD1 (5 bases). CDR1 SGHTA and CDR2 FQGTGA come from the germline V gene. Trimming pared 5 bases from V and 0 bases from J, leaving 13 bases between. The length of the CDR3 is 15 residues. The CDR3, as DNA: TGTGCCAGCAGCCCCTCCGGGGGAATGAACACTGAAGCTTTCTTT. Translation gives CASSPSGGMNTEAFF.

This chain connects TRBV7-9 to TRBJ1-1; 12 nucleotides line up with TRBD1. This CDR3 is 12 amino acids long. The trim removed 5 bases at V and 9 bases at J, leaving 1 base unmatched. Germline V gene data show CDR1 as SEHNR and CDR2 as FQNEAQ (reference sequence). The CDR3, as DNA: TGTGCCAGCAGCGGGGACAGGGGGCAAGCTTTCTTT. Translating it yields CASSGDRGQAFF.

The CDR3 region has the DNA TGTGCCAGCAGTTACGGACAGACTAACTATGGCTACACCTTC. Translation gives CASSYGQTNYGYTF. This chain joins TRBV6-5 and TRBJ1-2; tentatively, D is TRBD1 (6 bases). V lost 2 bases, J lost 0 bases, and 7 bases lay in between. Germline CDR1 reads MNHEY; CDR2 reads SVGAGI. This CDR3 has 14 amino acids.

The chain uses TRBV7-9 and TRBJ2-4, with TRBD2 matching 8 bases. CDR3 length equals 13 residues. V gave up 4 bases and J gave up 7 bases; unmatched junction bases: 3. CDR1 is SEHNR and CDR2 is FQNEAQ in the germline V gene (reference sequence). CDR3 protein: CASSWREANIQYF. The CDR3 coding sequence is TGTGCCAGCAGCTGGCGGGAGGCTAACATTCAGTACTTC.

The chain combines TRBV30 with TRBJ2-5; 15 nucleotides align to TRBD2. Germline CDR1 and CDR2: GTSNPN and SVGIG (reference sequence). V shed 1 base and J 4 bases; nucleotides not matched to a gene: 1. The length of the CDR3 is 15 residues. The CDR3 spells CAWSGGLAGGETQYF. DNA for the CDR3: TGTGCCTGGAGTGGGGGACTAGCGGGAGGAGAGACCCAGTACTTC. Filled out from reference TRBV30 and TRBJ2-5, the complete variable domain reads SQTIHQWPATLVQPVGSPLSLECTVEGTSNPNLYWYRQAAGRGLQLLFYSVGIGQISSEVPQNLSASRPQDRQFILSSKKLLLSDSGFYLCAWSGGLAGGETQYFGPGTRLLVL.

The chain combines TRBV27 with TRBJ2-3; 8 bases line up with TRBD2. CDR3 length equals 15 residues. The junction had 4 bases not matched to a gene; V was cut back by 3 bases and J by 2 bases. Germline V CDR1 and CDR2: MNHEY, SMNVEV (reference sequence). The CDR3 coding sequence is TGTGCCAGCAGTTTCGGGAGGGGGGACACAGATACGCAGTATTTT. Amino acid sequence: CASSFGRGDTDTQYF.

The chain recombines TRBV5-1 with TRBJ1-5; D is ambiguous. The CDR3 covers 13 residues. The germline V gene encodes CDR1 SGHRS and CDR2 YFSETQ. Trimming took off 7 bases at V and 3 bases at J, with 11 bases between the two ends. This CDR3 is CASATDINQPQHF. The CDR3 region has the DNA TGCGCCAGCGCTACCGACATCAATCAGCCCCAGCATTTT.

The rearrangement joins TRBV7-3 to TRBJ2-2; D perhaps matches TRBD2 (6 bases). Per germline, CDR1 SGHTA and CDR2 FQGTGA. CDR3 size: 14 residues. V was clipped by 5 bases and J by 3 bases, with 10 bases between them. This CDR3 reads CASSRDSHTGELFF. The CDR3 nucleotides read TGTGCCAGCAGCCGGGACTCCCACACCGGGGAGCTGTTTTTT.

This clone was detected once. CDR3 DNA sequence: TGCGCCAGCAGCTTGCGGTTCCCCTACGAGCAGTACTTC. Translation gives CASSLRFPYEQYF. The rearrangement uses TRBV5-1 and TRBJ2-7; D remains ambiguous. This CDR3 region has 13 residues. Per the germline V gene, CDR1 is SGHRS and CDR2 is YFSETQ. Trimming cost V 1 base and J 2 bases, with 7 bases left between them. Full variable domain (remainder filled in from reference TRBV5-1 and TRBJ2-7): KAGVTQTPRYLIKTRGQQVTLSCSPISGHRSVSWYQQTPGQGLQFLFEYFSETQRNKGNFPGRFSGRQFSNSRSEMNVSTLELGDSALYLCASSLRFPYEQYFGPGTRLTVT.

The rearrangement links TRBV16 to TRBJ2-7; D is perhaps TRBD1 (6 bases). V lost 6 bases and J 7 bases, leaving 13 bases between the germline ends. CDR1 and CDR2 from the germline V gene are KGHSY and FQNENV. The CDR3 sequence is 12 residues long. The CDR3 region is CASSPTRGEQYF. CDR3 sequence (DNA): TGTGCCAGCAGTCCAACAAGGGGGGAGCAGTACTTC.

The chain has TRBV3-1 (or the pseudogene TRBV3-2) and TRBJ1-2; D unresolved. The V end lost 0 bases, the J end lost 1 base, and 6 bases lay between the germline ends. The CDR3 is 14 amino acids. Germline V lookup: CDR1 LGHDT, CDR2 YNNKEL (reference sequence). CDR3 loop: CASSQDLRNYGYTF. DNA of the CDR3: TGTGCCAGCAGCCAAGATTTGCGTAACTATGGCTACACCTTC.

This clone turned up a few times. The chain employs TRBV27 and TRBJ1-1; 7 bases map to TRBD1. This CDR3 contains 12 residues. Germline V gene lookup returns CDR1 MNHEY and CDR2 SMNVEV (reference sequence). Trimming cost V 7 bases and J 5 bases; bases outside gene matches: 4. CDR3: CASKSGGTEAFF. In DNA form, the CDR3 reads TGTGCCAGCAAATCAGGGGGGACTGAAGCTTTCTTT.

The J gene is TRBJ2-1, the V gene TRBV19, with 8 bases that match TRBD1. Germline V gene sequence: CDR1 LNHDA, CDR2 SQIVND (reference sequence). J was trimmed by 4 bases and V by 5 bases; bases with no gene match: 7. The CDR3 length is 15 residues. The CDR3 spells CASSPVDRGYNEQFF. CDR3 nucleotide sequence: TGTGCCAGTAGTCCAGTTGACAGGGGATACAATGAGCAGTTCTTC.

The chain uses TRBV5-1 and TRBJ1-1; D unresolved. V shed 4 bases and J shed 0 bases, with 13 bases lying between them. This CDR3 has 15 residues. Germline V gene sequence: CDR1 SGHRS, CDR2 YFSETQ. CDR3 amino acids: CASSLTPSLNTEAFF. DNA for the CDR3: TGCGCCAGCAGCCTCACCCCGAGCCTGAACACTGAAGCTTTCTTT.

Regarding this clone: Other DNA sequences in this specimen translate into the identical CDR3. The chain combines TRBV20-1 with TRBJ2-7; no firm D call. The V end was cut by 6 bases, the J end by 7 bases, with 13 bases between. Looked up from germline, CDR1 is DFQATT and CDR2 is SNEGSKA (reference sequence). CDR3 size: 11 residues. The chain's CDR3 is CSASSPREQYF. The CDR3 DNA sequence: TGCAGTGCGAGTAGCCCCAGGGAGCAGTACTTC.

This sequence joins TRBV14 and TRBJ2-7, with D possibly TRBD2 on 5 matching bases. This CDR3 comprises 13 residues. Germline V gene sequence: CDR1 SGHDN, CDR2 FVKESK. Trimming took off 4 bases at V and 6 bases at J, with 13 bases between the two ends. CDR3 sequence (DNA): TGTGCCAGCAGCCTCGACTACGGTAGCGAGCAGTACTTC. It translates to CASSLDYGSEQYF.

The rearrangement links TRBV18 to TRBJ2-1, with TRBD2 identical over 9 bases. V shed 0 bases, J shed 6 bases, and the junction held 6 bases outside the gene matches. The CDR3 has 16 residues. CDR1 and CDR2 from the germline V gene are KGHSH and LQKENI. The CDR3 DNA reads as TGTGCCAGCTCACCACCGGCTAGCGGGAACGGCAATGAGCAGTTCTTC. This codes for CASSPPASGNGNEQFF. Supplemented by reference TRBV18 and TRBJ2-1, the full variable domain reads NAGVMQNPRHLVRRRGQEARLRCSPMKGHSHVYWYRQLPEEGLKFMVYLQKENIIDESGMPKERFSAEFPKEGPSILRIQQVVRGDSAAYFCASSPPASGNGNEQFFGPGTRLTVL.

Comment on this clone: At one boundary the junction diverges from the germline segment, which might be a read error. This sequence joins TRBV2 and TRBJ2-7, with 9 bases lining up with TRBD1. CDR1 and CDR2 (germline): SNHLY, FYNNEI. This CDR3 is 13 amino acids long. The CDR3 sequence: CASRKDRGSPYDF. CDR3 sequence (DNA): TGTGCCAGCAGGAAAGACAGGGGGTCCCCTTACGACTTC.

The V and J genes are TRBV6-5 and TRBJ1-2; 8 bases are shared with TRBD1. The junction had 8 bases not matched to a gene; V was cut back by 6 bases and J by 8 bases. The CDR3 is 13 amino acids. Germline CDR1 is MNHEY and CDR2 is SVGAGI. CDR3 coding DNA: TGTGCCAGCAGGGCGCAGGGGGCCTGGGGCTACACCTTC. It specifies CASRAQGAWGYTF.

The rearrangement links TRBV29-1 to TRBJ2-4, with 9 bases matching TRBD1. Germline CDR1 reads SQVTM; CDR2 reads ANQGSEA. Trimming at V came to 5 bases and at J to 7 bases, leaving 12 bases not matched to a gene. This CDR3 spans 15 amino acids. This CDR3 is CSVHGQGKKRNIQYF. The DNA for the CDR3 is TGCAGCGTTCACGGACAGGGGAAAAAGAGGAACATTCAGTACTTC.

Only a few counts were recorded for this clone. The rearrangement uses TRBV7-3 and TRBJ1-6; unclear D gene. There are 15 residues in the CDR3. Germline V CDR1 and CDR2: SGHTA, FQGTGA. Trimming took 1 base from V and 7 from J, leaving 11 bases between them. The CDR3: CASSLNPGWNSPLHF. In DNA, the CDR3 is TGTGCCAGCAGCTTAAATCCCGGTTGGAATTCACCCCTCCACTTT.

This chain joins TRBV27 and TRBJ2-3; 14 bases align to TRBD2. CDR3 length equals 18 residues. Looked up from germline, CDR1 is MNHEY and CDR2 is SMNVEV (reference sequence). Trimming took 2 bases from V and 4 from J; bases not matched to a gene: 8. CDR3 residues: CASSLITGLAGVPDTQYF. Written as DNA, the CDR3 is TGTGCCAGCAGTTTAATTACGGGACTAGCGGGAGTCCCAGATACGCAGTATTTT.

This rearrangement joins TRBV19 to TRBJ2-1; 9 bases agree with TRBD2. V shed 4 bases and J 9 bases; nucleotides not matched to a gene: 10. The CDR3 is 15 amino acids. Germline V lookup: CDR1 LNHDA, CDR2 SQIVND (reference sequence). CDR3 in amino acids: CASSTGRAGGSEQFF. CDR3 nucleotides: TGTGCCAGTAGTACCGGAAGAGCGGGAGGATCTGAGCAGTTCTTC.